These T cell receptor beta chains were read from a single sample in a study of T-cell memory formation after mild COVID-19. TCRdb re-called the 5' RACE reads with MiXCR, one entry per CDR3 protein. Of 300,000 to 350,000 distinct CDR3 sequences listed, roughly a fifth were seen once; the top ten hold more than 20%. The sequenced sample was PBMCs or a T cell subset sorted from them (not recorded which). The receptors were sampled from a man younger than 35 who had mild COVID-19 (a few samples of this study predate the infection). Cell type and time point are not known. Each CDR3 is given with its conserved first and last residue. D genes are given only for firm matches. Rows may omit the clone size; those that give it use once, few, many or a size class.

j_gene,d_gene,v_gene,abundance,CDR3aa,CDR3nt
TRBJ1-2,-,TRBV29-1,-,CSVEVLEDNYGYTF,TGCAGCGTTGAGGTACTTGAGGATAACTATGGCTACACCTTC
TRBJ2-3,TRBD1,TRBV7-2,-,CASSFTGDDTQYF,TGTGCCAGCAGCTTCACAGGGGACGATACGCAGTATTTT
TRBJ2-7,-,TRBV29-1,few,CSVDGWRGSYEQYF,TGCAGCGTTGACGGCTGGAGGGGGTCCTACGAGCAGTACTTC
TRBJ1-5,-,TRBV4-3,-,CASSQDWGSYQPQHF,TGCGCCAGCAGCCAAGATTGGGGAAGTTACCAGCCCCAGCATTTT
TRBJ2-3,-,TRBV15,few,CATSRGKNTDTQYF,TGTGCCACCAGCAGAGGGAAGAACACAGATACGCAGTATTTT
TRBJ2-3,-,TRBV30,-,CAWSVREPDTQYF,TGTGCCTGGAGTGTACGAGAGCCAGATACGCAGTATTTT
TRBJ2-7,-,TRBV28,-,CASSLGHRREQYF,TGTGCCAGCAGTTTGGGGCACAGGCGCGAGCAGTACTTC
TRBJ2-5,-,TRBV12-3/TRBV12-4,many,CASSLYSGETQYF,TGTGCCAGCAGTTTGTACTCGGGAGAGACCCAGTACTTC
TRBJ1-6,-,TRBV5-5,-,CASADGNNSPLHF,TGTGCCTCCGCCGACGGAAATAATTCACCCCTCCACTTT
TRBJ1-1,-,TRBV24-1,many,CATSQGTEAFF,TGTGCCACCAGTCAGGGGACTGAAGCTTTCTTT
TRBJ1-2,-,TRBV9,-,CASSLWGPSGGYTF,TGTGCCAGCAGCCTCTGGGGTCCGAGCGGTGGCTACACCTTC
TRBJ2-1,-,TRBV5-1,-,CASSLGRSGNEQFF,TGCGCCAGCAGCTTGGGGCGGTCAGGAAATGAGCAGTTCTTC
TRBJ2-5,-,TRBV7-9,many,CASSLAHQETQYF,TGTGCCAGCAGCTTAGCCCACCAAGAGACCCAGTACTTC
TRBJ2-2,-,TRBV12-3/TRBV12-4,many,CASSLQGTMFVAGELFF,TGTGCCAGCAGTTTGCAGGGGACGATGTTTGTTGCCGGGGAGCTGTTTTTT
TRBJ1-1,-,TRBV5-1,few,CASRDPGGTEAFF,TGCGCCAGCCGGGACCCTGGAGGGACTGAAGCTTTCTTT
TRBJ1-1,-,TRBV4-1,-,CASSLSENTEALF,TGCGCCAGCAGCCTTTCAGAGAACACTGAAGCTTTATTT
TRBJ2-5,-,TRBV14,few,CASSNEPGLQETQYF,TGTGCCAGCAGCAACGAGCCAGGATTACAAGAGACCCAGTACTTC
TRBJ2-7,-,TRBV4-1,few,CASSQDPGFEQYF,TGCGCCAGCAGCCAAGATCCGGGATTCGAGCAGTACTTC
TRBJ2-5,-,TRBV12-3/TRBV12-4,-,CASSPLARQTQYF,TGTGCCAGCAGTCCTCTAGCGAGGCAGACCCAGTACTTC
TRBJ1-1,-,TRBV29-1,few,CSVGEVSTEAFF,TGCAGCGTCGGGGAAGTAAGCACTGAAGCTTTCTTT
TRBJ1-1,-,TRBV7-8,few,CASSTERVGNTEAFF,TGTGCCAGCAGCACAGAGCGGGTGGGGAACACTGAAGCTTTCTTT
TRBJ2-3,-,TRBV5-1,few,CASSFETSTDTQYF,TGCGCCAGCAGCTTCGAGACTAGCACAGATACGCAGTATTTT
TRBJ2-1,TRBD1,TRBV4-3,-,CASSQDRAGGGNEQFF,TGCGCCAGCAGCCAAGATAGGGCAGGGGGTGGTAATGAGCAGTTCTTC
TRBJ1-1,-,TRBV29-1,few,CSVGFRVNTEAFF,TGCAGCGTTGGTTTCAGGGTGAACACTGAAGCTTTCTTT
TRBJ1-6,TRBD1,TRBV7-2,few,CASGWDSVDNSPLHF,TGTGCCAGCGGTTGGGACAGCGTGGATAATTCACCCCTCCACTTT
TRBJ1-5,-,TRBV20-1,-,CSAIRDGNQPQHF,TGCAGTGCCATCCGCGATGGCAATCAGCCCCAGCATTTT
TRBJ1-1,TRBD1,TRBV19,few,CASSRWAGGTEAFF,TGTGCCAGTAGTCGGTGGGCAGGGGGCACTGAAGCTTTCTTT
TRBJ2-1,-,TRBV25-1,-,CASSSRDRSSYNEQFF,TGTGCCAGCAGTAGCCGGGACCGGAGCTCCTACAATGAGCAGTTCTTC
TRBJ2-1,-,TRBV6-5,-,CASSYGRGPYNEQFF,TGTGCCAGCAGTTACGGCCGGGGCCCCTACAATGAGCAGTTCTTC
TRBJ2-2,TRBD2,TRBV12-3/TRBV12-4,-,CASNLRVLGLAGLTNTGELFF,TGTGCCAGCAACTTGAGGGTTTTGGGACTAGCGGGTCTTACGAACACCGGGGAGCTGTTTTTT
TRBJ1-5,-,TRBV6-6,few,CASSYEGNQPQHF,TGTGCCAGCAGTTACGAGGGAAATCAGCCCCAGCATTTT
TRBJ1-1,TRBD1,TRBV29-1,-,CSVWHRGTEAFF,TGCAGCGTTTGGCACAGGGGGACTGAAGCTTTCTTT
TRBJ2-5,-,TRBV10-3,-,CAISEGWQETQYF,TGTGCCATCAGTGAGGGGTGGCAAGAGACCCAGTACTTC
TRBJ2-4,-,TRBV18,few,CASSPDRAKNIQYF,TGTGCCAGCTCACCAGACAGGGCCAAAAACATTCAGTACTTC
TRBJ2-5,-,TRBV7-3,few,CASSAGYRQETQYF,TGTGCCAGCAGCGCGGGGTACAGACAAGAGACCCAGTACTTC
TRBJ1-2,-,TRBV20-1,-,CSARRGIDYGYTF,TGCAGTGCTAGGCGAGGGATTGACTATGGCTACACCTTC
TRBJ2-7,TRBD1,TRBV12-3/TRBV12-4,few,CASSAGQGKYF,TGTGCCAGCAGTGCCGGACAGGGGAAGTACTTC
TRBJ1-1,-,TRBV9,-,CASSVGDMNTEAFF,TGTGCCAGCAGCGTGGGGGACATGAACACTGAAGCTTTCTTT
TRBJ1-1,-,TRBV11-2,many,CASSLEFGKMNTEAFF,TGTGCCAGCAGCTTAGAGTTTGGAAAAATGAACACTGAAGCTTTCTTT
TRBJ1-6,-,TRBV2,few,CASIGNSPLHF,TGTGCCAGCATAGGGAATTCACCCCTCCACTTT
TRBJ1-2,-,TRBV6-6,few,CASSYSMGARGYTF,TGTGCCAGCAGTTACTCGATGGGGGCGCGAGGCTACACCTTC